The source of this T cell receptor (beta chain) is a study of T cell responses to AZD1222 COVID-19 vaccine. Points from the study as a whole: White British people made up most donors, females outnumbered males, and clonal diversity was possibly underestimated.

Some clones are missing from TCRdb's copy, which holds only in-frame ones; the method was immunoSEQ multiplex PCR. The data contain 150,000 to 200,000 clones, approximately 93% of them seen just once; the ten biggest clones take up around 1.6%. CDR3 length: 15 residues. The germline V gene encodes CDR1 SGHTA and CDR2 FQGNSA. Trimming left V 4 bases short and J 6 bases short, with 16 bases between. Remarks on this clone: Its specificity is not known.

Sequencing was performed on peripheral blood, taken 28 days after the second AZD1222 dose. This sequence originates from an adult who received the AZD1222 COVID-19 vaccine. The rearrangement links TRBV7-2 to TRBJ2-1; D is undetermined. CDR3 coding DNA: TGTGCCAGCAGCTGGTCCCCCCAAGGAGTCAATGAGCAGTTCTTC. As protein: CASSWSPQGVNEQFF. Full variable domain (outside the CDR3, taken from reference TRBV7-2 and TRBJ2-1): GAGVSQSPSNKVTEKGKDVELRCDPISGHTALYWYRQSLGQGLEFLIYFQGNSAPDKSGLPSDRFSAERTGGSVSTLTIQRTQQEDSAVYLCASSWSPQGVNEQFFGPGTRLTVL.